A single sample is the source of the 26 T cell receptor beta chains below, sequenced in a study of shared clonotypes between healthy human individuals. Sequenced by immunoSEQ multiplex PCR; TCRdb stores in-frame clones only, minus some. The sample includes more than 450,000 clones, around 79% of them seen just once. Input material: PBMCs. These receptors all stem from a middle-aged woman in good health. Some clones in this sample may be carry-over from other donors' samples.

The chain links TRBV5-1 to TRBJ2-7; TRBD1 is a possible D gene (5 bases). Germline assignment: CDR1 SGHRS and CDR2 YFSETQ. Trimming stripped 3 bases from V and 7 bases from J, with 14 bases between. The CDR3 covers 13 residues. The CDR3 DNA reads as TGCGCCAGCAGCTCCAGGGCCAGTCAGGAGCAGTACTTC. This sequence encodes CASSSRASQEQYF.

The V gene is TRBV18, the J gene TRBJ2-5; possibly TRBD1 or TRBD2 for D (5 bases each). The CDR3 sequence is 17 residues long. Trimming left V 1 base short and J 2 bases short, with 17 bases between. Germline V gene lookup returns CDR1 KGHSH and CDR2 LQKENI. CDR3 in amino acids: CASSPRMGVQSQETQYF. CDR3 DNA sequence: TGTGCCAGCTCACCACGGATGGGGGTGCAGTCTCAAGAGACCCAGTACTTC.

The CDR3 coding sequence is TGTGCCAGCAGCTTGACAGGGCCCGATACGCAGTATTTT. Its protein product is CASSLTGPDTQYF. This chain connects TRBV11-1 to TRBJ2-3; 7 nucleotides align to TRBD1. Germline CDR1 SGHAT, CDR2 FQDESV (reference sequence). There are 13 residues in the CDR3. The ends lost 3 bases at V and 6 bases at J; junction bases unmatched: 3.

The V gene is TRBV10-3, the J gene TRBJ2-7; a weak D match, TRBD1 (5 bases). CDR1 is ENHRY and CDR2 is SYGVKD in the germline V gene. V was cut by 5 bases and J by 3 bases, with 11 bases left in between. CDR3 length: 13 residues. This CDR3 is CAISSRVNYEQYF. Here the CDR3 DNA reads TGTGCCATCAGTTCCAGGGTAAACTACGAGCAGTACTTC.

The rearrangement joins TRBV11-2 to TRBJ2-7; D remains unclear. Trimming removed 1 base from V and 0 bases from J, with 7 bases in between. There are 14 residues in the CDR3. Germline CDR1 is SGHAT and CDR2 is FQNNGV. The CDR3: CASSLVSSSYEQYF. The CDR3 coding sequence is TGTGCCAGCAGCTTAGTTTCTTCCTCCTACGAGCAGTACTTC.

The CDR3 region has the DNA TGTGCCAGCAGCCTCGAGTGGACCGGGGAGCTGTTTTTT. The encoded protein is CASSLEWTGELFF. The rearrangement joins TRBV9 to TRBJ2-2; D is ambiguous. CDR1 is SGDLS, CDR2 YYNGEE, per germline. V lost 4 bases to trimming and J lost 5 bases, with 9 bases between them. The CDR3 is 13 residues long.

CDR3 sequence (DNA): TGTGCCAGCGGGGTCCAGGGGCCAGATGAAAAACTGTTTTTT. Encoded protein: CASGVQGPDEKLFF. V and J are TRBV2 and TRBJ1-4; TRBD1 might be the D (6 bases). Trimming took off 8 bases at V and 6 bases at J, with 16 bases between the two ends. The CDR3 is made up of 14 amino acids. Germline values: CDR1 SNHLY, CDR2 FYNNEI.

CDR3 bases: TGTGCCAGCAGCCCTGAGAGGGGAGAGACCCAGTACTTC. Amino acid sequence: CASSPERGETQYF. The chain joins TRBV7-9 to TRBJ2-5; D may match TRBD1 or TRBD2 (5 bases each). The germline gives CDR1 SEHNR, CDR2 FQNEAQ (reference sequence). CDR3 length equals 13 residues. The germline V and J ends were trimmed by 5 bases and 4 bases, with 11 bases remaining between them.

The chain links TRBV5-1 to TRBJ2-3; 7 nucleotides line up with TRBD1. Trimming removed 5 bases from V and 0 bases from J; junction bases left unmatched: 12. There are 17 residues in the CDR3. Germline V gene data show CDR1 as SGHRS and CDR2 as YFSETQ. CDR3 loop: CASSPTETGYSTDTQYF. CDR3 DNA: TGCGCCAGCAGTCCAACCGAGACAGGGTACAGCACAGATACGCAGTATTTT.

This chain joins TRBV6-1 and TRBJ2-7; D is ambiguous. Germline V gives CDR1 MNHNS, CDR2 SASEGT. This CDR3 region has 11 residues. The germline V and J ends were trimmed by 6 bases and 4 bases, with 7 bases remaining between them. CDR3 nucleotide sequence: TGTGCCAGCAGGGACCCTTACGAGCAGTACTTC. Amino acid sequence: CASRDPYEQYF.

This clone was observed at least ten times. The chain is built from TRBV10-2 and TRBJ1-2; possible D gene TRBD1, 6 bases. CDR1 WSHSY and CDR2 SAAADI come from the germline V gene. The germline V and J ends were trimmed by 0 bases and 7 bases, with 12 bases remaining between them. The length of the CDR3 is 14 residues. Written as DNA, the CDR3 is TGCGCCAGCAGTGAGTCGGGCGGGGGCGGTGGCTACACCTTC. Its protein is CASSESGGGGGYTF.

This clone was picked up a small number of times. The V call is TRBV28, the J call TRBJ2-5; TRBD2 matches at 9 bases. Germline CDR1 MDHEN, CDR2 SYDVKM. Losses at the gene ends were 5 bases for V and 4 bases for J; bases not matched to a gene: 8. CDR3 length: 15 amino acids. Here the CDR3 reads CASSPTRGGIETQYF. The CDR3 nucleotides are TGTGCCAGCAGTCCCACGCGGGGGGGGATAGAGACCCAGTACTTC.

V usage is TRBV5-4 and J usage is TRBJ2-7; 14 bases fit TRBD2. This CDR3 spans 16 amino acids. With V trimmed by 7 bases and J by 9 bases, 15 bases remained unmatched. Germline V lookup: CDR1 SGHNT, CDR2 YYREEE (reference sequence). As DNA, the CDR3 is TGTGCCAGCGCCAAAGGGGGGACTAGCGGGAGTGGTGTGCAGTACTTC. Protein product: CASAKGGTSGSGVQYF.

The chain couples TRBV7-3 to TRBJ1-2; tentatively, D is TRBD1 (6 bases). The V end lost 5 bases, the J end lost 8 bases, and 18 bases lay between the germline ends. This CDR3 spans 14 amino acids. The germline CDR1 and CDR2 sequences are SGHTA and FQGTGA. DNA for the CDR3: TGTGCCAGCAGCCCCAGCCGGGGGGCGGAAGGCTACACCTTC. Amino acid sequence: CASSPSRGAEGYTF.

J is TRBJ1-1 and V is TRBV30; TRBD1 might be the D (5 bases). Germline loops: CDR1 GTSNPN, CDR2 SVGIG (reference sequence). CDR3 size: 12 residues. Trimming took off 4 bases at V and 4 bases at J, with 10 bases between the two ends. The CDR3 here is CAWNGGSTEAFF. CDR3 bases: TGTGCCTGGAATGGGGGATCCACTGAAGCTTTCTTT.

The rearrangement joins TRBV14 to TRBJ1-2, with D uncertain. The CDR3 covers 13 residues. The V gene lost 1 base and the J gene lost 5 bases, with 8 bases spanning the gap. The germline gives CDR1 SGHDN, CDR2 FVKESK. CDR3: CASSQAWVYGYTF. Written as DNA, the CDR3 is TGTGCCAGCAGCCAAGCGTGGGTTTATGGCTACACCTTC.

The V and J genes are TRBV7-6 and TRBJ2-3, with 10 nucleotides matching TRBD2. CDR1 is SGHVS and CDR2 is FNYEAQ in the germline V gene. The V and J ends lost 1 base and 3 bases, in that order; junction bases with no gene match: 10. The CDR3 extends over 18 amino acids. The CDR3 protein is CASSLGDPSGSLTDTQYF. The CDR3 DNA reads TGTGCCAGCAGCTTAGGTGATCCTAGCGGGAGTCTGACAGATACGCAGTATTTT.

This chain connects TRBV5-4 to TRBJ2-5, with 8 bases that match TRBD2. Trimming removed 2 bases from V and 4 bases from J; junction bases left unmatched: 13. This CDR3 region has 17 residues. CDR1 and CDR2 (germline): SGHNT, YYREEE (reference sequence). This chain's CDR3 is CASSFEREPPGGETQYF. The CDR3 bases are TGTGCCAGCAGCTTCGAGCGGGAGCCCCCCGGGGGAGAGACCCAGTACTTC.

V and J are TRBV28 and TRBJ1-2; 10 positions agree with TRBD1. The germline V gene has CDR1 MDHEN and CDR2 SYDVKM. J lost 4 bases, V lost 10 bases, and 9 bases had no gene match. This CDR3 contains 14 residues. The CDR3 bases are TGTGCCACCCTAGACAGGGGGCTTGTCTATGGCTACACCTTC. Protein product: CATLDRGLVYGYTF.

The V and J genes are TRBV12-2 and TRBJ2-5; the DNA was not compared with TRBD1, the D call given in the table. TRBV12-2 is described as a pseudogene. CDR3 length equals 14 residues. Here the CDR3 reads CARNLRQAQETQYF. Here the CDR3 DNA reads TGTGCAAGGAACTTGAGACAGGCCCAAGAGACCCAGTACTTC.

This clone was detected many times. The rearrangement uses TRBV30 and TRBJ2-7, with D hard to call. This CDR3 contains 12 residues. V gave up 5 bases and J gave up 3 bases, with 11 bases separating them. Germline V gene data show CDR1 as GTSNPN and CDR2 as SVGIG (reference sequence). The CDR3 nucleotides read TGTGCCTGGTCGCAGGACCGCTACGAGCAGTACTTC. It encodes CAWSQDRYEQYF.

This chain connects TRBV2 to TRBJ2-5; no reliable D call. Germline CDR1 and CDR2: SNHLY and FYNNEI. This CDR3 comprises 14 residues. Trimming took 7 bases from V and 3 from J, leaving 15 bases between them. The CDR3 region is CASTSRSREETQYF. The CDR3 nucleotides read TGTGCCAGCACCTCCCGTTCTCGAGAAGAGACCCAGTACTTC.

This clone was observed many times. CDR3 bases: TGTGCCAGCAGCCGTAGCGGGTCTAGCACAGATACGCAGTATTTT. This translates into CASSRSGSSTDTQYF. The rearrangement joins TRBV5-6 to TRBJ2-3; 7 bases fit TRBD2. Germline values: CDR1 SGHDT, CDR2 YYEEEE. Trimming cost V 4 bases and J 0 bases; bases outside gene matches: 5. The CDR3 has 15 amino acids.

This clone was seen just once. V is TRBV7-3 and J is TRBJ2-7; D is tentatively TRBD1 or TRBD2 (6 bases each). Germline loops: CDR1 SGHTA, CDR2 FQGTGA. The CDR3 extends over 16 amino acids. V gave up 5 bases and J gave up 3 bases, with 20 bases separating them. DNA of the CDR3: TGTGCCAGCAGCATTAATGGTGGGGGGCCCGTCTACGAGCAGTACTTC. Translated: CASSINGGGPVYEQYF.

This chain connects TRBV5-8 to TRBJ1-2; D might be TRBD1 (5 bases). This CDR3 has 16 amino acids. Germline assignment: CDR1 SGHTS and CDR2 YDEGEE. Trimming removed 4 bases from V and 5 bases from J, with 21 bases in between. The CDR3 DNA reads TGTGCCAGCAGCCCAGGGCCGCCTTTTAGGCGTTATGGCTACACCTTC. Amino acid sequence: CASSPGPPFRRYGYTF.

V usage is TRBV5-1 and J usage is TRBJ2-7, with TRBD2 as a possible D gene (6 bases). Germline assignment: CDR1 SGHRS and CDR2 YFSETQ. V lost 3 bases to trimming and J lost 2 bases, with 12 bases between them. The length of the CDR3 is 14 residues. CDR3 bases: TGCGCCAGCAGCTGGGGGGATCCAACCTACGAGCAGTACTTC. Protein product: CASSWGDPTYEQYF. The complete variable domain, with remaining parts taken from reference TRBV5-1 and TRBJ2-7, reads KAGVTQTPRYLIKTRGQQVTLSCSPISGHRSVSWYQQTPGQGLQFLFEYFSETQRNKGNFPGRFSGRQFSNSRSEMNVSTLELGDSALYLCASSWGDPTYEQYFGPGTRLTVT.